This TCR beta chain was profiled in a study of blood T cell repertoires in COVID-19. Looking at the study overall: Donors in the United States, Italy and Spain gave samples during acute or convalescent COVID-19. Sample material is recorded as cDNA or gDNA derived from T cells, B-cell-depleted T cells, or PBMCs.

As to this clone: The sample contains more than one DNA sequence encoding this CDR3.

Assay used: immunoSEQ multiplex PCR; TCRdb lists only in-frame clones, some missing. The sample records about 270,000 clones, roughly 84% being singletons. Deletions cut 6 bases from V and 3 bases from J, with 9 bases between. The CDR3 has 12 amino acids. The sequencing input was peripheral blood. The gene calls are TRBV12-3 or TRBV12-4 and TRBJ2-7; tentative D call: TRBD1 (6 bases). The clonotype was recovered from a woman aged 18-29 years with acute or convalescent COVID-19. The CDR3 loop reads CASSSQGYEQYF. The CDR3 DNA reads as TGTGCCAGCAGCTCACAGGGCTACGAGCAGTACTTC.